This T cell receptor (beta chain) originates from a study of blood T cell repertoires in COVID-19 (dated by TCRdb to 2019 to 2021). For the study in its entirety: The collaborator samples originated in the United States, Italy and Spain and spanned the acute and convalescent phases of COVID-19. The material from the prospective study consisted of cDNA or gDNA derived from T cells, B-cell-depleted T cells, or PBMCs. Subjects who had been exposed to COVID-19, were actively infected with it, or had recovered from it provided the deeply sampled blood TCRbeta repertoires that made up the dataset. The repertoires were released in a freely available public database intended as a resource for research on the immune response to SARS-CoV-2. Samples were obtained from the ongoing ImmuneRACE study (first 160 participants) and from 950 to 1,500 subjects provided by 6 global collaborators. Sample metadata almost always included a de-identified subject ID, COVID-19 status, age in years and sex. Where HLA class I and class II types were available, the types were taken from metadata supplied by the sample provider, not from assay-based typing. What the study reported, not specific to this receptor: The amount of clinical and demographic metadata varied by source and participant and was provided uncurated.

V is clipped by 6 bases and J by 0 bases, and the sequence between their germline boundaries is 11 bases long. From the cysteine up to the phenylalanine, the CDR3 has a length of 14 residues. Only the CDR3 DNA stays, 42 bases, in frame from base 1. Per the germline V gene (reference sequence), MNHEY is the CDR1 and SMNVEV is the CDR2. Collaborating institutions collected whole blood in K2EDTA tubes following their own protocols. For TCRbeta analysis, collaborators shipped samples as frozen whole blood, isolated PBMCs, or DNA extracted from either of those sample types. Turning to this clone: The clone's antigen remains unknown. Base quality data are lacking; no much larger clone is found one base away.

The immunoSEQ Assay, a bias-controlled multiplex PCR, was used to amplify TCRbeta CDR3 regions from genomic DNA. Regarding the original processing steps: The number of nucleated cells in each sample was estimated from the amplification of reference gene primers within the assay. To quantify the absolute abundance of each unique TCRbeta CDR3 rearrangement, sequence reads were collapsed and filtered. For each sample, productive Simpson clonality was calculated by taking the square root of Simpson's diversity index across productive rearrangements. This immuneACCESS table, as held by TCRdb, lists in-frame sequences with V and J called but not all clones. Of the missing ones, under half trace to an unresolved V gene in checked studies; the others have no known cause. D and trimming come from the DNA, and the V and J calls and clone size come from that table. The sample table shows 130,000 or so clones, and roughly 82% are seen once. The top ten constitute about 12% of the sample.

Sequences were obtained from peripheral blood. The chain is made from TRBV27 and TRBJ1-1; the D gene remains uncertain. The clonotype originates from a human donor in a cohort sampled during active COVID-19. In nucleotides, the sequence is TGTGCCAGCAGCCCCCCTTTAATGAACACTGAAGCTTTCTTT. Its translation reads: CASSPPLMNTEAFF.